The 4 T cell receptor beta chains presented below share a single source sample, sequenced in a study of patients and donors after allogeneic stem cell transplantation. TCRdb re-called the RT-PCR reads with MiXCR, one entry per CDR3 protein. The sample has roughly 940,000 distinct CDR3 sequences; over 15% are singletons. Sequencing was performed on blood, either unsorted or a sorted T cell fraction (not recorded which). The receptors were sampled from a human donor who was either an allogeneic HSCT recipient or a stem cell or donor lymphocyte infusion donor (not recorded which). It is not recorded whose cells these are; they may come from a transplant donor.

This clonotype has only a few counts. The genes are TRBV5-1 and TRBJ1-2, with D possibly TRBD1 on 5 matching bases. The CDR3 totals 14 residues. Germline V CDR1 and CDR2: SGHRS, YFSETQ. The V end lost 0 bases, the J end lost 8 bases, and 14 bases lay between the germline ends. The CDR3 protein is CASSLAGEQRGYTF. CDR3 sequence (DNA): TGCGCCAGCAGCTTGGCGGGGGAACAAAGAGGCTACACCTTC.

This clonotype was detected a few times. The rearrangement joins TRBV4-2 to TRBJ2-7; maybe TRBD2 (5 bases). Germline V gene data show CDR1 as LGHNA and CDR2 as YNFKEQ. The CDR3 runs 14 residues. Trimming took off 0 bases at V and 6 bases at J, with 12 bases between the two ends. The CDR3 bases are TGTGCCAGCAGCCAAGATCGCGACTATGGCGAGCAGTACTTC. Protein sequence: CASSQDRDYGEQYF.

The J gene is TRBJ2-5, the V gene TRBV20-1; either TRBD1 or TRBD2 may fit D (5 bases each). V gave up 6 bases and J gave up 6 bases, with 20 bases separating them. Germline assignment: CDR1 DFQATT and CDR2 SNEGSKA (reference sequence). CDR3 length: 14 residues. The CDR3 is CSAEIDRDRKTQYF. Here the CDR3 DNA reads TGCAGTGCGGAAATAGACCGGGACCGCAAGACCCAGTACTTC.

V and J are TRBV9 and TRBJ2-1, with 7 bases that match TRBD1. J gave up 6 bases and V 2 bases, and 8 bases lay outside the gene matches. The V gene's germline CDR1 is SGDLS and CDR2 YYNGEE. CDR3 size: 15 residues. CDR3 nucleotides: TGTGCCAGCAGCGTTATGACAGGGACACCCAATGAGCAGTTCTTC. Its protein is CASSVMTGTPNEQFF. The full variable domain, in which reference TRBV9 and TRBJ2-1 provide the parts outside the CDR3, is DSGVTQTPKHLITATGQRVTLRCSPRSGDLSVYWYQQSLDQGLQFLIQYYNGEERAKGNILERFSAQQFPDLHSELNLSSLELGDSALYFCASSVMTGTPNEQFFGPGTRLTVL.